The sequence of this T cell receptor (beta chain) was determined in a study of T cell changes during pregnancy in multiple sclerosis. From germline, CDR1 is MDHEN and CDR2 SYDVKM. This CDR3 is 13 amino acids long. The V end was cut by 7 bases, the J end by 5 bases, with 14 bases between. Sequenced by immunoSEQ multiplex PCR; TCRdb stores in-frame clones only, minus some. The repertoire holds more than 85,000 clones, with 94% as singletons. This clonotype originated in a female donor in good health, enrolled as a control in a pregnancy study. The sequenced sample was peripheral blood, obtained after pregnancy. The chain links TRBV28 to TRBJ1-1, with a possible D match to TRBD1 (6 bases). DNA of the CDR3: TGTGCCAGCACCCAGGGGAGTCGGACTGAAGCTTTCTTT. Translation gives CASTQGSRTEAFF.